These 5 T cell receptor beta chains were all obtained from the same sample, sequenced in a study of graft-versus-host responses after intestinal transplantation. These receptors' targets are unknown. Clones were sequenced by immunoSEQ multiplex PCR, and TCRdb holds only the in-frame ones, with some missing. The repertoire has over 90,000 clones, roughly 91% of them found once; the top ten carry approximately 0.17%. The specimen comprised unstimulated CD4+ T cells sorted from spleen or lymph node cells, sampled before transplant. These receptors all come from a human donor who was the organ donor for an intestinal transplant.

This chain uses TRBV7-3 with TRBJ2-2, with 8 bases fitting TRBD2. The CDR3 is 14 residues long. Germline CDR1 is SGHTA and CDR2 is FQGTGA. V shed 6 bases and J 5 bases; nucleotides not matched to a gene: 5. CDR3 coding DNA: TGTGCCAGCAGTCTTAGCGGGGTGACCGGGGAGCTGTTTTTT. This encodes CASSLSGVTGELFF.

This clone was seen a single time. J is TRBJ1-1 and V is TRBV18; a possible D gene is TRBD1 (5 bases). The V gene's germline CDR1 is KGHSH and CDR2 LQKENI. CDR3 length: 13 amino acids. V shed 2 bases and J shed 2 bases, with 6 bases lying between them. CDR3 DNA sequence: TGTGCCAGCTCACCAGGGGCCAACACTGAAGCTTTCTTT. Translating gives CASSPGANTEAFF.

The chain has TRBV6-6 and TRBJ2-1, with 7 bases fitting TRBD2. The J segment lost 4 bases and the V segment lost 7 bases, leaving 7 bases of the junction unmatched. This CDR3 region has 14 residues. Germline lookup yields CDR1 MNHNY and CDR2 SVGAGI (reference sequence). For the CDR3, the DNA is TGTGCCAGCAACGGGCAGGGACTATACAATGAGCAGTTCTTC. Translated, it gives CASNGQGLYNEQFF.

The V call is TRBV28, the J call TRBJ2-2, with 9 positions matching TRBD2. J lost 8 bases, V lost 3 bases, and 7 bases had no gene match. The CDR3 covers 15 residues. Germline CDR1 is MDHEN and CDR2 is SYDVKM. The CDR3 coding sequence is TGTGCCAGCAGTTTCCCAGCGGGGGGCGGAGGGGAGCTGTTTTTT. This codes for CASSFPAGGGGELFF.

This sequence joins TRBV5-6 and TRBJ2-7; D perhaps matches TRBD1 (5 bases). This CDR3 region has 14 residues. CDR1 is SGHDT and CDR2 is YYEEEE in the germline V gene. Trimming stripped 0 bases from V and 4 bases from J, with 11 bases between. The CDR3 region has the DNA TGTGCCAGCAGCTTGGCCTTTAGGGGATACGAGCAGTACTTC. It codes for CASSLAFRGYEQYF.